This section outlines one TCR beta chain sequence together with its context. The target antigen is unknown. Whenever a sample was processed, at least 6 million PBMCs were isolated. Together with a sample-barcoded 5' primer, a J-beta primer mix was included in a second PCR lasting roughly 6 to 12 cycles. Each cDNA was tagged by a template-switch adaptor containing 12 random nucleotides. TCRdb recomputed calls from the 5' RACE reads with MiXCR, one row per CDR3 protein. The sample gives around 620,000 distinct CDR3 sequences, 25% to 30% of which show up once; about a fifth is in the top ten. These data belong to a study of blood T cells in healthy people across ages. Study-level points and caveats: Unsorted PBMC material precluded a definitive naive versus antigen-experienced comparison.

The sequenced material came from blood. This sequence was found in an older woman in good health.

CDR3 nucleotides: TGCAGTGCTAGGGACAGGATAACGAACACCGGGGAGCTGTTTTTT. Translation: CSARDRITNTGELFF. V gene TRBV20-1 combines with J gene TRBJ2-2, with 7 bases matching TRBD1. Germline CDR1 DFQATT, CDR2 SNEGSKA (reference sequence). The V segment lost 3 bases and the J segment 0 bases; nucleotides outside the gene matches: 4. The CDR3 loop spans 15 amino acids.